Following are 12 T cell receptor beta chains from one sample sequenced in a study of blood T cell repertoires in COVID-19. Generated by immunoSEQ multiplex PCR, the TCRdb table keeps only in-frame clones and is missing some. This sample has about 220,000 clones, with 70% to 85% found just once. The specimen was peripheral blood. Receptor source: a man aged 45-65 years with active or convalescent COVID-19.

The chain employs TRBV19 and TRBJ2-1; TRBD2 matches 11 bases. The CDR3 covers 16 residues. V gave up 5 bases and J gave up 3 bases; unmatched junction bases: 6. Germline V gene lookup returns CDR1 LNHDA and CDR2 SQIVND (reference sequence). In nucleotides, the CDR3 is TGTGCCAGTAGTGTTCAACTAGCGGGAGTCTACAATGAGCAGTTCTTC. It encodes CASSVQLAGVYNEQFF.

The chain uses TRBV27 and TRBJ1-1; D unresolved. CDR3 size: 13 residues. The germline gives CDR1 MNHEY, CDR2 SMNVEV (reference sequence). V dropped 0 bases and J dropped 1 base, with 3 bases sitting between them. CDR3 DNA: TGTGCCAGCAGTTTATCGCGGAACACTGAAGCTTTCTTT. This encodes CASSLSRNTEAFF.

The chain uses TRBV5-1 and TRBJ2-3, with 8 bases identical to TRBD1. The CDR3 is 14 amino acids. In germline, CDR1 is SGHRS, CDR2 YFSETQ. J lost 6 bases, V lost 4 bases, and 7 bases had no gene match. CDR3 residues: CASSRGQAWDTQYF. The CDR3 DNA reads as TGCGCCAGCAGCCGGGGACAGGCTTGGGATACGCAGTATTTT.

This clone has just one count. This chain connects TRBV4-1 to TRBJ2-1; tentative D call: TRBD2 (6 bases). The CDR3 is 14 amino acids. Trimming removed 3 bases at V and 6 bases at J, with 12 bases between. The germline gives CDR1 MGHRA, CDR2 YSYEKL. Here the CDR3 DNA reads TGCGCCAGCAGCCAGGGGACTTGGTTCAATGAGCAGTTCTTC. Its protein product is CASSQGTWFNEQFF.

The V call is TRBV30, the J call TRBJ2-1; the match to TRBD2 covers 8 bases. With 2 bases clipped from V and 0 bases from J, the junction kept 3 bases outside the gene matches. Germline V CDR1 and CDR2: GTSNPN, SVGIG (reference sequence). The CDR3 has 15 amino acids. The CDR3 reads CAWSKGTSSYNEQFF. CDR3 in DNA: TGTGCCTGGAGTAAGGGGACTAGCTCCTACAATGAGCAGTTCTTC.

J is TRBJ2-7 and V is TRBV5-1, with a possible D match to TRBD1 (5 bases). This CDR3 has 14 amino acids. CDR1 is SGHRS, CDR2 YFSETQ, per germline. The V and J ends lost 4 bases and 5 bases respectively, with 16 bases between them. In nucleotides, the CDR3 is TGCGCCAGCAGCGCCGCGAGCAGGGCCCACGAGCAGTACTTC. Protein sequence: CASSAASRAHEQYF.

This sequence joins TRBV24-1 and TRBJ1-3; TRBD1 matches at 8 bases. Germline V CDR1 and CDR2: KGHDR, SFDVKD. Trimming at V came to 3 bases and at J to 2 bases, leaving 2 bases not matched to a gene. This CDR3 comprises 15 residues. Written as DNA, the CDR3 is TGTGCCACCAGTGATGCGACAGGGGCTGGAAACACCATATATTTT. Residues: CATSDATGAGNTIYF.

This clone showed up just a few times. The V and J genes are TRBV5-5 and TRBJ2-3; 11 positions agree with TRBD2. V trimming: 4 bases; J trimming: 3 bases; junction bases outside the gene matches: 4. The CDR3 is 15 residues long. Per the germline V gene, CDR1 is SGHKS and CDR2 is YYEKEE (reference sequence). In nucleotides, the CDR3 is TGTGCCAGCAGCCCCTGGACTAGCGGGACAGATACGCAGTATTTT. Translation gives CASSPWTSGTDTQYF. Filled out from reference TRBV5-5 and TRBJ2-3, the complete variable domain reads DAGVTQSPTHLIKTRGQQVTLRCSPISGHKSVSWYQQVLGQGPQFIFQYYEKEERGRGNFPDRFSARQFPNYSSELNVNALLLGDSALYLCASSPWTSGTDTQYFGPGTRLTVL.

V is TRBV27 and J is TRBJ2-7, with D perhaps matching TRBD2 (5 bases). The germline V and J ends were trimmed by 0 bases and 3 bases, with 12 bases remaining between them. The CDR3 extends over 15 amino acids. Looked up from germline, CDR1 is MNHEY and CDR2 is SMNVEV (reference sequence). The CDR3 protein is CASSLSQAAYYEQYF. The CDR3 nucleotides are TGTGCCAGCAGTTTATCGCAAGCGGCTTACTACGAGCAGTACTTC.

A single count supports this clone. The chain links TRBV4-3 to TRBJ2-3; D not certain. The CDR3 sequence is 12 residues long. Trimming left V 0 bases short and J 7 bases short, with 5 bases between. Germline CDR1 and CDR2: LGHNA and YSLEER. CDR3: CASSQDQNTQYF. For the CDR3, the DNA is TGCGCCAGCAGCCAAGACCAGAATACGCAGTATTTT.

The rearrangement joins TRBV28 to TRBJ2-2; D perhaps matches TRBD1 (6 bases). Germline assignment: CDR1 MDHEN and CDR2 SYDVKM. This CDR3 has 16 amino acids. The ends were cut back, 1 base at V and 2 bases at J, with 11 bases in the middle. For the CDR3, the DNA is TGTGCCAGCAGTTTATTACGGGACACCAACACCGGGGAGCTGTTTTTT. Translated: CASSLLRDTNTGELFF.

The genes are TRBV6-2 or TRBV6-3 and TRBJ2-3; 10 bases are shared with TRBD2. Germline V gene data show CDR1 as MNHEY and CDR2 as SVGEGT. The CDR3 runs 16 residues. The V segment lost 6 bases and the J segment 1 base; nucleotides outside the gene matches: 7. DNA for the CDR3: TGTGCCAGCAGCCTACTCCTAGCGGGGGGCACAGATACGCAGTATTTT. This codes for CASSLLLAGGTDTQYF.